This T cell receptor (beta chain) came from a study of T cell clonotyping in hematopoietic cell transplantation. Study-level findings and limits: No sorting was done, leaving CD4 and CD8 contributions mixed. Pathologically expanded recipient clonotypes increased progressively from day 30 to day 180 as diversity fell. Higher Inverse Simpson Index values in graft donor and pretransplant recipient predicted broader posttransplant TCR diversity.

V trimming: 7 bases; J trimming: 2 bases; junction bases outside the gene matches: 9. CDR1 is MNHEY and CDR2 is SVGAGI in the germline V gene. CDR3 length: 15 residues. Time point: recipient sample about 28 days before transplant, after cytoreduction. This clone has only a few counts. No antigen is known for it. This table comes from immunoSEQ multiplex PCR, and its TCRdb copy is limited to in-frame clones, with some not included. The data hold 46,000 or so clones, with about nine tenths observed a single time. This chain uses TRBV6-5 with TRBJ2-3, with 7 bases fitting TRBD2. The sequence was obtained from a man aged 55-75 years with biphenotypic leukemia. Some clones in this sample may be carry-over from other donors' samples. The source material was peripheral blood mononuclear cells, sampled before stem cell transplant. The CDR3 DNA sequence: TGTGCCAGCACCGACCCGGCGGGAGCCACAGATACGCAGTATTTT. It codes for CASTDPAGATDTQYF.